This T cell receptor beta chain originates from a study of blood T cell repertoires in COVID-19. Study at large: Material from acute and convalescent COVID-19 was sourced from the United States, Italy and Spain. In each case, the material was cDNA or gDNA derived from T cells, B-cell-depleted T cells, or PBMCs.

In the authors' workflow: Counts of nucleated cells, estimated from reference gene primer amplification, were obtained. Clones were sequenced by immunoSEQ multiplex PCR, and TCRdb holds only the in-frame ones, with some missing. The DNA gave D and trimming, while V, J and clone size come from that table. Seen here are about 160,000 clones, about 87% observed once, and the top ten hold about a tenth. While infection was still active, Seattle patients were enrolled and then followed longitudinally. Sequenced sample: peripheral blood. The TCR was taken from a woman in her 70s with COVID-19, enrolled during active disease.

CDR3 bases: TGTGCCAGCAGGGTGGGGCGGAGAAATTCACCCCTCCACTTT. Protein: CASRVGRRNSPLHF. This chain joins TRBV27 and TRBJ1-6, with a weak D call TRBD1 (5 bases). Per the germline V gene, CDR1 is MNHEY and CDR2 is SMNVEV (reference sequence). The CDR3 loop spans 14 amino acids. The germline V and J ends were trimmed by 6 bases and 7 bases, with 13 bases remaining between them.